The rows below give T cell receptor beta chains drawn from one sample of a study of blood T cell repertoires in COVID-19. Sequenced by immunoSEQ multiplex PCR; TCRdb stores in-frame clones only, minus some. This sample has 120,000 or so clones, with less than 75% found just once. The sequencing input was peripheral blood. The receptors were sampled from a woman aged 55 to 70 with acute or convalescent COVID-19. Both conserved end residues are part of each CDR3. The D gene is left open where the match is weak. The size entry is marked missing in some rows and otherwise reads once, few, many or a size class.

size	V	D	J	CDR3	DNA
.	TRBV4-3	.	TRBJ1-4	CASSQARVWGEKLFF	TGCGCCAGCAGCCAAGCCAGGGTATGGGGTGAAAAACTGTTTTTT
.	TRBV27	TRBD2	TRBJ2-1	CASSSTSGGSYNEQFF	TGTGCCAGCAGTTCAACTAGCGGGGGCTCCTACAATGAGCAGTTCTTC
.	TRBV7-2	.	TRBJ1-2	CASTHGGMGRSSGYTF	TGTGCCAGCACCCATGGGGGGATGGGTCGTTCATCAGGCTACACCTTC
.	TRBV7-2	TRBD1	TRBJ2-2	CASRRQGAGELFF	TGTGCCAGCAGAAGGCAGGGGGCCGGGGAGCTGTTTTTT
.	TRBV7-9	TRBD1	TRBJ1-1	CASSLEGYDRGTEAFF	TGTGCCAGCAGCTTAGAAGGGTACGACAGGGGGACTGAAGCTTTCTTT
.	TRBV7-3	.	TRBJ1-1	CASSYDGGGTEAFF	TGTGCCAGCAGCTACGACGGAGGAGGCACTGAAGCTTTCTTT
.	TRBV3-1/TRBV3-2	TRBD2	TRBJ2-1	CASSQVTSGARHEQFF	TGTGCCAGCAGCCAAGTGACTAGCGGGGCTCGACATGAGCAGTTCTTC
.	TRBV4-3	.	TRBJ2-1	CASSQVQYNEQFF	TGCGCCAGCAGCCAAGTACAGTACAATGAGCAGTTCTTC
.	TRBV14	TRBD1	TRBJ1-1	CASSYDRGPRSEAFF	TGTGCCAGCAGCTACGACAGGGGGCCTCGATCTGAAGCTTTCTTT
.	TRBV19	.	TRBJ1-4	CASGQSLNEKLFF	TGTGCCAGTGGACAGTCATTAAATGAAAAACTGTTTTTT
.	TRBV28	TRBD1	TRBJ2-7	CASTPGQGSTKQYF	TGTGCCAGCACCCCGGGACAGGGGAGTACGAAACAGTACTTC
.	TRBV30	.	TRBJ1-6	CAWSTRYNSPLHF	TGTGCCTGGAGTACGCGGTATAATTCACCCCTCCACTTT
.	TRBV6-1	TRBD1	TRBJ2-7	CASSDLRTGGNRYF	TGTGCCAGCAGTGACCTTAGGACAGGGGGGAATCGGTACTTC
.	TRBV7-9	TRBD1	TRBJ1-5	CASSSTETGGSQPQHF	TGTGCCAGCAGCTCCACGGAGACAGGGGGAAGTCAGCCCCAGCATTTT
once	TRBV19	.	TRBJ1-3	CASNFGYSGNTIYF	TGTGCCAGTAATTTCGGGTACTCTGGAAACACCATATATTTT
.	TRBV18	TRBD1	TRBJ2-7	CASSPIQGLQNF	TGTGCCAGCTCACCGATACAGGGGCTACAAAATTTC
.	TRBV29-1	.	TRBJ1-2	CSVETTVVDGYTF	TGCAGCGTTGAAACGACAGTTGTTGATGGCTACACCTTC
once	TRBV5-1	TRBD1	TRBJ2-7	CASRPRTGDYYEQYF	TGCGCCAGCAGACCCAGGACAGGGGATTATTACGAGCAGTACTTC
.	TRBV6-5	TRBD1	TRBJ2-6	CASRTGLSGANVLTF	TGTGCCAGCAGGACAGGGTTAAGTGGGGCCAACGTCCTGACTTTC
.	TRBV5-1	TRBD1	TRBJ2-6	CASSLRQGISGANVLTF	TGCGCCAGCAGCCTGAGACAGGGGATCTCTGGGGCCAACGTCCTGACTTTC
once	TRBV14	.	TRBJ1-4	CASSRETGNVNEKLFF	TGTGCCAGCAGCCGAGAAACAGGGAACGTTAATGAAAAACTGTTTTTT
.	TRBV6-5	.	TRBJ2-5	CASSYRGGGETQYF	TGTGCCAGCAGTTACCGAGGGGGTGGGGAGACCCAGTACTTC
few	TRBV7-2	.	TRBJ1-2	CASSLDRWGYTF	TGTGCCAGCAGCTTAGACCGGTGGGGCTACACCTTC
few	TRBV6-5	.	TRBJ1-4	CASSYEGVATNEKLFF	TGTGCCAGCAGTTACGAGGGCGTTGCAACTAATGAAAAACTGTTTTTT
.	TRBV6-5	.	TRBJ2-1	CASTSWAGGGNEQFF	TGTGCCAGCACCTCATGGGCAGGGGGAGGCAATGAGCAGTTCTTC
once	TRBV5-1	.	TRBJ1-5	CASSLLYYSNQPQHF	TGCGCCAGCAGCTTATTATATTATAGCAATCAGCCCCAGCATTTT
once	TRBV5-5	.	TRBJ1-5	CASSLSPAGINQPQHF	TGTGCCAGCAGCTTGTCACCGGCAGGGATCAATCAGCCCCAGCATTTT
few	TRBV5-8	.	TRBJ1-4	CASSQFPSTNEKLFF	TGTGCCAGCAGCCAGTTCCCCTCAACTAATGAAAAACTGTTTTTT
.	TRBV29-1	.	TRBJ1-5	CSVGTANNQPQHF	TGCAGCGTTGGGACAGCTAACAATCAGCCCCAGCATTTT
once	TRBV11-3	.	TRBJ2-5	CASSLGGTVKETQYF	TGTGCCAGCAGCTTAGGCGGGACAGTCAAAGAGACCCAGTACTTC
.	TRBV24-1	.	TRBJ2-2	CATSDWGRGVTGELFF	TGTGCCACCAGTGATTGGGGCAGGGGGGTTACCGGGGAGCTGTTTTTT
.	TRBV5-6	TRBD1	TRBJ1-6	CASSSGLGQGYNSPLHF	TGTGCCAGCAGCTCGGGACTCGGACAGGGTTATAATTCACCCCTCCACTTT
.	TRBV7-2	TRBD2	TRBJ2-1	CASSRTSGGAFEQFF	TGTGCCAGCAGCCGTACTAGCGGGGGGGCATTTGAGCAGTTCTTC
many	TRBV12-5	.	TRBJ2-2	CASGFPQAGELFF	TGTGCTAGTGGTTTCCCGCAGGCCGGGGAGCTGTTTTTT
.	TRBV27	.	TRBJ1-1	CASSSPGTEAFF	TGTGCCAGCAGTTCCCCGGGCACTGAAGCTTTCTTT
once	TRBV9	.	TRBJ2-7	CASSEGGDPFYEQYF	TGTGCCAGCAGCGAGGGGGGGGACCCTTTCTACGAGCAGTACTTC
.	TRBV5-1	.	TRBJ2-3	CASSLGGRARTDTQYF	TGCGCCAGCAGCTTGGGGGGCAGGGCCCGCACAGATACGCAGTATTTT
once	TRBV10-3	.	TRBJ1-2	CAISGSVNYGYTF	TGTGCCATCAGTGGGAGTGTTAACTATGGCTACACCTTC
.	TRBV10-3	.	TRBJ1-1	CAISVDPQRAEAFF	TGTGCCATCAGTGTGGATCCACAGAGAGCTGAAGCTTTCTTT
.	TRBV7-9	TRBD2	TRBJ2-7	CASSDPGLAGGNLAYEQYF	TGTGCCAGCAGCGACCCGGGACTAGCGGGGGGCAACCTTGCCTACGAGCAGTACTTC
.	TRBV3-1/TRBV3-2	.	TRBJ1-5	CASSQGPQGGQPQHF	TGTGCCAGCAGCCAAGGGCCCCAGGGAGGTCAGCCCCAGCATTTT
.	TRBV3-1/TRBV3-2	.	TRBJ1-6	CASSQGGHLNSPLHF	TGTGCCAGCAGCCAAGGTGGGCACCTTAATTCACCCCTCCACTTT
.	TRBV7-7	TRBD2	TRBJ2-3	CASSPGRLAGKDTQYF	TGTGCCAGCAGCCCCGGGCGGTTAGCGGGGAAAGATACGCAGTATTTT
.	TRBV5-8	.	TRBJ2-4	CASSLLDSRSLNIQYF	TGTGCCAGCAGCTTGTTGGACAGTAGATCATTAAACATTCAGTACTTC
.	TRBV2	.	TRBJ2-7	CASSERQGRYEQYF	TGTGCCAGCAGTGAAAGGCAGGGTAGATACGAGCAGTACTTC
.	TRBV10-3	.	TRBJ1-2	CAISPRPDSYGYTF	TGTGCCATCAGCCCACGACCCGACAGCTATGGCTACACCTTC
once	TRBV5-1	.	TRBJ1-2	CASSSLGGVNYGYTF	TGCGCCAGCAGCTCCCTGGGGGGTGTGAACTATGGCTACACCTTC
.	TRBV15	TRBD1	TRBJ1-2	CATTMGQGEGYTF	TGTGCCACCACGATGGGACAGGGAGAAGGCTACACCTTC
.	TRBV6-5	TRBD1	TRBJ1-2	CASRTGESYGYTF	TGTGCCAGCAGGACAGGGGAATCCTATGGCTACACCTTC
once	TRBV5-1	TRBD1	TRBJ1-3	CASSLTLRTGDYGNTIYF	TGCGCCAGCAGCTTAACTCTTAGGACAGGGGATTACGGAAACACCATATATTTT